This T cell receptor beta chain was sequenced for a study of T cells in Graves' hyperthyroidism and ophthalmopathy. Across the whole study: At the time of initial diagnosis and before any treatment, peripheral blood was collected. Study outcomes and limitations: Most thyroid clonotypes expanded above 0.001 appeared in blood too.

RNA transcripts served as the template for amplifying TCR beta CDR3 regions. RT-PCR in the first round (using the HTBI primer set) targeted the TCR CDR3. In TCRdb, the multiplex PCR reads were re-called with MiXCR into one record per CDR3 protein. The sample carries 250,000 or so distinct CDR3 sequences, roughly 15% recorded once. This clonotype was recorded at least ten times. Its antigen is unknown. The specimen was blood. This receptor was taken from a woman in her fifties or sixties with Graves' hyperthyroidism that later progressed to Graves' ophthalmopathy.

Written as DNA, the CDR3 is TGTGCCAGCAGCCTATTACCGGGACCAGGGGGAAAACTGTTTTTT. This encodes CASSLLPGPGGKLFF. The chain recombines TRBV7-8 with TRBJ1-4; TRBD1 aligns across 7 bases. Trimming removed 5 bases from V and 10 bases from J; junction bases left unmatched: 13. This CDR3 is 15 amino acids long. Germline V gene sequence: CDR1 SGHVS, CDR2 FQNEAQ.